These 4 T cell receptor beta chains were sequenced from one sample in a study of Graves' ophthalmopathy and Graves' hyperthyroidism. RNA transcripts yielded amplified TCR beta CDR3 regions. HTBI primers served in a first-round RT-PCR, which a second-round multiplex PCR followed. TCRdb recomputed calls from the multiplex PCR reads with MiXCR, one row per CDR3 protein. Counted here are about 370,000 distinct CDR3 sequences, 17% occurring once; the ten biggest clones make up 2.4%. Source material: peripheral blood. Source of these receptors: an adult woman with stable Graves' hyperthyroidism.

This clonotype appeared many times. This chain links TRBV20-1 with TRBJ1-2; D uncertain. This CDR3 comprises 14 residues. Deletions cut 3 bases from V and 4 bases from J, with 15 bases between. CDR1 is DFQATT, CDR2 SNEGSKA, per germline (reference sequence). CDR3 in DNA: TGCAGTGCTAGTGGACCCGAGAACACCTATGGCTACACCTTC. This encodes CSASGPENTYGYTF.

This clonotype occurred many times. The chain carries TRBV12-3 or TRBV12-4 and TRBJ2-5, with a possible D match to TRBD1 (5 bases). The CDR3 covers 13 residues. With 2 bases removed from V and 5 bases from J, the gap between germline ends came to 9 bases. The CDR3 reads CASSLKGYETQYF. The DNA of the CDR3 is TGTGCCAGCAGTTTAAAGGGGTATGAGACCCAGTACTTC.

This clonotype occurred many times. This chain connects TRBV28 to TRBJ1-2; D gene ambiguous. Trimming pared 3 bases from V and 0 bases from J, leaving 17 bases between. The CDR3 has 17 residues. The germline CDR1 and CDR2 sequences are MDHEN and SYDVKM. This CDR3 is CASSFPLRGAANYGYTF. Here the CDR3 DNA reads TGTGCCAGCAGTTTCCCTCTCCGAGGAGCAGCTAACTATGGCTACACCTTC.

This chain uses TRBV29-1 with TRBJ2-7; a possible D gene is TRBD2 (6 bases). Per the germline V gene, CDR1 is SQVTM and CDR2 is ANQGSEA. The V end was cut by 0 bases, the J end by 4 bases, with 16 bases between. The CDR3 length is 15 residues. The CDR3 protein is CSVEDLGGREYEQYF. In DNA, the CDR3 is TGCAGCGTTGAAGATCTGGGGGGAAGGGAGTACGAGCAGTACTTC.